Each of the 26 T cell receptor beta chains below was sequenced from the same sample in a study of T cell changes during pregnancy in multiple sclerosis. Sequencing used immunoSEQ multiplex PCR; TCRdb keeps in-frame clones, though not all of them. This table holds under 55,000 clones, approximately 94% found once. The sample here was CD4+ T cells from peripheral blood mononuclear cells, taken in the third trimester of pregnancy. The origin of the receptors is a female donor with multiple sclerosis, enrolled in a pregnancy study.

The genes are TRBV4-1 and TRBJ2-1; 10 bases map to TRBD2. The ends lost 0 bases at V and 9 bases at J; junction bases unmatched: 5. CDR1 is MGHRA, CDR2 YSYEKL, per germline. This CDR3 contains 15 residues. The CDR3 here is CASSQDVQREGEQFF. Written as DNA, the CDR3 is TGCGCCAGCAGCCAAGACGTCCAGCGGGAGGGTGAGCAGTTCTTC.

The V and J genes are TRBV7-9 and TRBJ1-5; the D gene is possibly TRBD1 (5 bases). Germline CDR1 and CDR2: SEHNR and FQNEAQ (reference sequence). Deletions cut 0 bases from V and 2 bases from J, with 8 bases between. The CDR3 has 15 residues. The CDR3 DNA follows: TGTGCCAGCAGCTTAGCAGGAGGGGGCAATCAGCCCCAGCATTTT. It yields the protein CASSLAGGGNQPQHF.

The chain joins TRBV7-8 to TRBJ2-3; D is perhaps TRBD1 (5 bases). The V and J ends lost 4 bases and 4 bases respectively, with 9 bases between them. Germline CDR1 is SGHVS and CDR2 is FQNEAQ. The CDR3 length is 13 residues. CDR3 nucleotides: TGTGCCAGCAGCTCCTCGACAGCAGATACGCAGTATTTT. As protein: CASSSSTADTQYF. The entire variable domain, with the rest obtained from reference TRBV7-8 and TRBJ2-3, is as follows: GAGVSQSPRYKVAKRGQDVALRCDPISGHVSLFWYQQALGQGPEFLTYFQNEAQLDKSGLPSDRFFAERPEGSVSTLKIQRTQQEDSAVYLCASSSSTADTQYFGPGTRLTVL.

V and J are TRBV10-3 and TRBJ2-2; D unresolved. Germline values: CDR1 ENHRY, CDR2 SYGVKD. The CDR3 is 11 amino acids. Trimming shortened V by 8 bases and J by 7 bases, and 8 bases separated the two germline ends. DNA for the CDR3: TGTGCCATCGGTCCGGGCGGGGAGCTGTTTTTT. Its protein is CAIGPGGELFF.

CDR3 protein: CASNPRDSYTGELFF. The CDR3, as DNA: TGTGCCAGCAACCCCCGGGACTCCTACACCGGGGAGCTGTTTTTT. V usage is TRBV7-9 and J usage is TRBJ2-2; weak D call: TRBD2 (6 bases). Between the trimmed V and J ends, which lost 7 bases and 3 bases, there was a span of 15 bases. Per the germline V gene, CDR1 is SEHNR and CDR2 is FQNEAQ (reference sequence). The CDR3 runs to 15 residues.

This sequence joins TRBV19 and TRBJ1-2; 9 nucleotides match TRBD1. CDR1 is LNHDA, CDR2 SQIVND, per germline (reference sequence). The CDR3 is 18 amino acids. Trimming removed 6 bases from V and 5 bases from J; junction bases left unmatched: 19. DNA of the CDR3: TGTGCCAGTAGACGAACTTTCGACCGGGACAGGGACAGTTATGGCTACACCTTC. It specifies CASRRTFDRDRDSYGYTF.

The rearrangement joins TRBV9 to TRBJ2-5; TRBD1 agrees at 7 bases. V dropped 4 bases and J dropped 1; count of bases not matched to a gene: 7. The CDR3 consists of 15 residues. Germline assignment: CDR1 SGDLS and CDR2 YYNGEE. The CDR3 reads CASSPAGQVQETQYF. The DNA for the CDR3 is TGTGCCAGCAGCCCGGCCGGACAGGTCCAAGAGACCCAGTACTTC.

The rearrangement uses TRBV30 and TRBJ1-1; no reliable D call. Germline CDR1 reads GTSNPN; CDR2 reads SVGIG (reference sequence). Trimming removed 0 bases at V and 7 bases at J, with 6 bases between. This CDR3 region has 11 residues. In DNA form, the CDR3 reads TGTGCCTGGAGTGTACGCGGTGAAGCTTTCTTT. Protein sequence: CAWSVRGEAFF.

This rearrangement joins TRBV7-2 to TRBJ2-5; no firm D call. The CDR3 is 11 amino acids. The ends were cut back, 3 bases at V and 4 bases at J, with 3 bases in the middle. Germline V CDR1 and CDR2: SGHTA, FQGNSA. DNA for the CDR3: TGTGCCAGCAGCTTCGGAGAGACCCAGTACTTC. Protein sequence: CASSFGETQYF.

This chain joins TRBV4-1 and TRBJ2-7; 7 nucleotides match TRBD1. Germline V gives CDR1 MGHRA, CDR2 YSYEKL. The V gene end was trimmed by 1 base and the J gene end by 6 bases; junction bases not matched to a gene: 3. This CDR3 region has 13 residues. CDR3 in amino acids: CASSQAPGGEQYF. In DNA, the CDR3 is TGCGCCAGCAGCCAAGCCCCAGGGGGCGAGCAGTACTTC.

In this sample, this clone turned up once. This chain uses TRBV6-1 with TRBJ1-2; 7 bases are a match to TRBD1. Germline CDR1 is MNHNS and CDR2 is SASEGT. This CDR3 region has 12 residues. V shed 7 bases and J 8 bases; nucleotides not matched to a gene: 7. CDR3 DNA: TGTGCCAGCACGATAGGACAGGCAGGCTACACCTTC. Translated, it gives CASTIGQAGYTF.

The rearrangement joins TRBV2 to TRBJ1-1, with TRBD1 as a possible D gene (5 bases). Germline CDR1 SNHLY, CDR2 FYNNEI. V was cut by 4 bases and J by 2 bases, with 8 bases left in between. This CDR3 comprises 13 residues. The CDR3 spells CASSAQGNTEAFF. The CDR3 DNA follows: TGTGCCAGCAGTGCCCAGGGTAACACTGAAGCTTTCTTT.

The J gene is TRBJ2-4, the V gene TRBV7-9; weak D call: TRBD2 (6 bases). The ends were cut back, 5 bases at V and 6 bases at J, with 20 bases in the middle. The germline gives CDR1 SEHNR, CDR2 FQNEAQ (reference sequence). The CDR3 contains 16 residues. The CDR3 spells CASSRVVGGGRNIQYF. CDR3 coding DNA: TGTGCCAGCAGCCGTGTAGTGGGAGGAGGTAGAAACATTCAGTACTTC.

The gene calls are TRBV19 and TRBJ1-1, with TRBD1 matching over 7 bases. The CDR3 is 12 amino acids. With V trimmed by 4 bases and J by 5 bases, 1 base remained unmatched. Germline assignment: CDR1 LNHDA and CDR2 SQIVND (reference sequence). The CDR3 sequence is CASSKQGTEAFF. CDR3 DNA: TGTGCCAGTAGTAAACAGGGGACTGAAGCTTTCTTT.

This sequence joins TRBV2 and TRBJ1-1, with 12 bases matching TRBD1. Germline values: CDR1 SNHLY, CDR2 FYNNEI. This CDR3 contains 15 residues. V was pared by 7 bases and J by 5 bases, with 8 bases of the junction left unmatched. The CDR3 spells CASTDGDRGRTEAFF. CDR3 bases: TGTGCCAGCACCGATGGGGACAGGGGGCGGACTGAAGCTTTCTTT.

This chain joins TRBV7-9 and TRBJ1-2; D call uncertain. CDR3 size: 14 residues. V lost 3 bases to trimming and J lost 0 bases, with 8 bases between them. In germline, CDR1 is SEHNR, CDR2 FQNEAQ (reference sequence). The CDR3 reads CASSFTGANYGYTF. CDR3 in DNA: TGTGCCAGCAGCTTCACGGGTGCTAACTATGGCTACACCTTC.

The chain couples TRBV4-3 to TRBJ2-7; 7 bases align to TRBD1. This CDR3 comprises 16 residues. Germline CDR1 LGHNA, CDR2 YSLEER. The V gene end was trimmed by 5 bases and the J gene end by 5 bases; junction bases not matched to a gene: 15. CDR3 in DNA: TGCGCCAGCAGCGCTCGACAGGGTCGAATTCGCGACGAGCAGTACTTC. Residues: CASSARQGRIRDEQYF.

The V gene is TRBV9, the J gene TRBJ2-1; tentatively, D is TRBD2 (7 bases). V was pared by 3 bases and J by 7 bases, with 17 bases between. The CDR3 has 15 amino acids. Germline V lookup: CDR1 SGDLS, CDR2 YYNGEE. The CDR3 region has the DNA TGTGCCAGCAGCGCCCTAGCTGGGAGGGGGAATGAGCAGTTCTTC. This sequence encodes CASSALAGRGNEQFF.

V gene TRBV4-3 combines with J gene TRBJ2-1, with TRBD2 as a possible D gene (5 bases). The CDR3 totals 18 residues. Trimming took off 0 bases at V and 0 bases at J, with 15 bases between the two ends. The germline V gene has CDR1 LGHNA and CDR2 YSLEER. As DNA, the CDR3 is TGCGCCAGCAGCCAAGAGCCTCCCTCGGGGAGCTCCTACAATGAGCAGTTCTTC. It encodes CASSQEPPSGSSYNEQFF.

This chain joins TRBV5-1 and TRBJ1-2; the D is unclear. Germline V gene sequence: CDR1 SGHRS, CDR2 YFSETQ. The V end lost 0 bases, the J end lost 6 bases, and 18 bases lay between the germline ends. This CDR3 is built from 16 residues. CDR3 loop: CASSLDGRIGIDGYTF. For the CDR3, the DNA is TGCGCCAGCAGCTTGGATGGCAGGATCGGAATCGATGGCTACACCTTC.

This clone occurred a few times. The chain has TRBV29-1 and TRBJ2-1; possible D gene TRBD1, 5 bases. This CDR3 contains 13 residues. Trimming removed 4 bases at V and 5 bases at J, with 12 bases between. The V gene's germline CDR1 is SQVTM and CDR2 ANQGSEA. CDR3 nucleotides: TGCAGCGTTGTGGGCAGGGTCCACAATGAGCAGTTCTTC. Its protein is CSVVGRVHNEQFF.

CDR3 sequence: CASSLLDGNTEAFF. Here the CDR3 DNA reads TGTGCCAGCAGCTTACTAGACGGTAACACTGAAGCTTTCTTT. The chain has TRBV7-8 and TRBJ1-1; D remains ambiguous. Germline V lookup: CDR1 SGHVS, CDR2 FQNEAQ. This CDR3 has 14 residues. Trimming cost V 2 bases and J 2 bases, with 9 bases left between them.

The V and J genes are TRBV5-4 and TRBJ2-5, with 12 nucleotides matching TRBD2. Germline trimming cut 1 base from V and 4 bases from J; bases unmatched to any gene: 17. Germline assignment: CDR1 SGHNT and CDR2 YYREEE (reference sequence). CDR3 length equals 20 residues. The CDR3: CASSLRAVGTSGGRGETQYF. The CDR3 nucleotides read TGTGCCAGCAGCTTGCGAGCCGTCGGTACTAGCGGGGGGAGGGGAGAGACCCAGTACTTC. Drawing the rest from reference TRBV5-4 and TRBJ2-5, the complete variable domain is ETGVTQSPTHLIKTRGQQVTLRCSSQSGHNTVSWYQQALGQGPQFIFQYYREEENGRGNFPPRFSGLQFPNYSSELNVNALELDDSALYLCASSLRAVGTSGGRGETQYFGPGTRLLVL.

The chain has TRBV6-6 and TRBJ1-6; D call uncertain. This CDR3 region has 14 residues. Trimming cost V 5 bases and J 10 bases, with 15 bases left between them. CDR1 is MNHNY, CDR2 SVGAGI, per germline (reference sequence). CDR3 residues: CASSKQLTGSPLHF. The CDR3 nucleotides read TGTGCCAGCAGTAAACAGCTCACTGGATCACCCCTCCACTTT.

The V and J genes are TRBV7-6 and TRBJ1-4; 9 bases are shared with TRBD1. The CDR3 spans 15 residues. Trimming cost V 1 base and J 8 bases; bases outside gene matches: 5. Germline V gene sequence: CDR1 SGHVS, CDR2 FNYEAQ. The chain's CDR3 is CASSLGGQGTEKLFF. CDR3 DNA sequence: TGTGCCAGCAGCTTAGGGGGACAGGGAACGGAAAAACTGTTTTTT.

The J gene is TRBJ2-1, the V gene TRBV28, with D tentatively TRBD2 (6 bases). Germline CDR1 MDHEN, CDR2 SYDVKM. V was clipped by 3 bases and J by 12 bases, with 12 bases between them. The CDR3 has 12 amino acids. CDR3 residues: CASSLRGMGQFF. The CDR3 region has the DNA TGTGCCAGCAGTTTGCGCGGGATGGGGCAGTTCTTC.